These 11 T cell receptor beta chains were sequenced from one sample in a study of tissue T cells after allogeneic stem cell transplantation. Produced via immunoSEQ multiplex PCR; TCRdb's table is partial and in-frame only. The data hold more than 10,000 clones, with 35% to 45% observed a single time. Time point meaning: mouse harvest day 7 after allogeneic transplant. Each mouse received 10^7 T-cell-depleted marrow cells plus 10^6 splenic CD5+ T cells by tail vein. Sequenced input: skin. These receptors came from a female BALB/c mouse given C57BL/6 T cells with graft-versus-host disease after an allogeneic hematopoietic cell transplant.

About this clone itself: Genes here carry mouse names. Read data end 1 residue before the CDR3 end; the end is taken from the germline J gene. The chain couples TRBV3 to TRBJ2-1, with 7 positions matching TRBD1. The germline CDR1 and CDR2 sequences are SNHLY and FYNGKV (reference sequence). This CDR3 has 15 amino acids. Losses at the gene ends were 5 bases for V and 1 base for J; bases not matched to a gene: 5. This chain's CDR3 is CASSHRDRNYAEQFF. CDR3 bases read: TGTGCCAGCAGCCACCGGGACAGAAACTATGCTGAGCAGTTC.

For this clone: The gene names here belong to mouse. The CDR3 end falls 1 residue outside the read, so it is completed with the germline J gene. The J gene is TRBJ1-1, the V gene TRBV26; D possibly corresponds to TRBD1 (6 bases). The CDR3 sequence is 14 residues long. Germline assignment: CDR1 KGHPV and CDR2 FQNQEV (reference sequence). Trimming took 3 bases from V and 6 from J, leaving 14 bases between them. CDR3 bases read: TGTGCCAGCAGTCTCGACAGGTGGAGGGCAGAAGTCTTC. Its protein is CASSLDRWRAEVF. The full CDR3 protein is CASSLDRWRAEVFF. Using reference TRBV26 and TRBJ1-1 for the parts outside the CDR3, the full variable domain is NSKVIQTPRYLVKGQGQKAKMRCIPEKGHPVVFWYQQNKNNEFKFLINFQNQEVLQQIDMTEKRFSAECPSNSPCSLEIQSSEAGDSALYLCASSLDRWRAEVFFGKGTRLTVV.

There are a few counts of this clone. Gene names are the mouse ones. The read ends 1 residue early relative to the CDR3; the germline J gene fills the gap. This chain uses TRBV23 with TRBJ1-4; TRBD1 reflects the table's D call only, with no check against the DNA. In germline, CDR1 is KGHTA, CDR2 FQNQQP. The CDR3 has 15 residues. The CDR3 region is CSSSQPGQGNERLFF. The CDR3 bases that were read are TGCTCCAGCAGTCAACCGGGACAGGGGAACGAAAGATTATTT.

A remark on this clone: The germline and genes are mouse ones. The CDR3 is cut off 1 residue early in the read; its end comes from the germline J gene. This chain links TRBV24 with TRBJ1-1; 10 bases are shared with TRBD1. Trimming removed 4 bases from V and 1 base from J; junction bases left unmatched: 6. The CDR3 loop spans 16 amino acids. Germline lookup yields CDR1 KGHTA and CDR2 FRNEEI. Here the CDR3 reads CASSPPGQGRNTEVFF. The part of the CDR3 DNA that was read is TGTGCCAGCAGTCCACCGGGACAGGGGAGAAACACAGAAGTCTTC.

Notes on this clone: Gene names denote mouse genes. Read sequence stops 1 residue before the CDR3 end, and the germline J gene provides the missing end. V gene TRBV16 combines with J gene TRBJ1-4; the D is unclear. Per the germline V gene, CDR1 is SGHSA and CDR2 is FRNQAP. The CDR3 has 14 amino acids. Trimming cost V 0 bases and J 3 bases, with 5 bases left between them. The DNA read from the CDR3 is TGTGCAAGCAGCTTAGACACAGCCAACGAAAGATTATTT. Translated: CASSLDTANERLF. From start to end, the CDR3 is CASSLDTANERLFF.

As to this clone: All gene names here are mouse names. The read comes to an end 1 residue before the CDR3 does, leaving the germline J gene to fill in the end. The chain combines TRBV26 with TRBJ1-1; tentative D call: TRBD1 (5 bases). This CDR3 has 11 amino acids. The germline CDR1 and CDR2 sequences are KGHPV and FQNQEV (reference sequence). V shed 6 bases and J shed 3 bases, with 5 bases lying between them. The CDR3 loop reads CASSRDTEVFF. CDR3 DNA (partial): TGTGCCAGCAGCAGGGACACAGAAGTCTTC. The full variable domain, its missing parts supplied by reference TRBV26 and TRBJ1-1, is NSKVIQTPRYLVKGQGQKAKMRCIPEKGHPVVFWYQQNKNNEFKFLINFQNQEVLQQIDMTEKRFSAECPSNSPCSLEIQSSEAGDSALYLCASSRDTEVFFGKGTRLTVV.

In this sample, this clone turned up once. Gene names are the mouse ones. Read coverage stops 1 residue before the CDR3 terminus; the germline J gene supplies the remainder. J is TRBJ1-1 and V is TRBV13-2; no reliable D call. CDR1 NNHNN and CDR2 SYGAGS come from the germline V gene (reference sequence). The CDR3 has 13 residues. V gave up 2 bases and J gave up 3 bases, with 8 bases separating them. CDR3 residues: CASGESGYTEVFF. The CDR3 bases that were read are TGTGCCAGCGGTGAATCCGGGTACACAGAAGTCTTC.

In its sample, this clone was seen a few times. Gene names and germline match the mouse. The DNA ends 1 residue before the CDR3 does, and the rest of the CDR3 is filled in from the germline J gene. V and J are TRBV19 and TRBJ2-3; possibly TRBD2 for D (5 bases). Germline V CDR1 and CDR2: FNHDT, SITEND (reference sequence). The CDR3 has 13 amino acids. Trimming cost V 4 bases and J 2 bases, with 8 bases left between them. CDR3 DNA (partial): TGTGCCAGCAGTGTGGACTTTGCAGAAACGCTGTAT. Its translation is CASSVDFAETLY. The CDR3 reads in full as CASSVDFAETLYF.

Note on this clone: Gene names follow the mouse nomenclature. With the read ending 1 residue before the CDR3 end, the germline J gene is used to fill in that end. The rearrangement joins TRBV19 to TRBJ2-7; TRBD1 is a possible D gene (5 bases). V lost 1 base and J 4 bases, leaving 6 bases between the germline ends. Per the germline V gene, CDR1 is FNHDT and CDR2 is SITEND (reference sequence). This CDR3 region has 12 residues. The CDR3 loop reads CASSIKGYEQYF. The CDR3 bases that were read are TGTGCCAGCAGTATAAAGGGGTATGAACAGTAC.

This clone appeared a few times. Mouse gene names and germline throughout. The read finishes 1 residue shy of the CDR3 end, and the germline J gene is used to complete it. The rearrangement links TRBV13-3 to TRBJ1-4; 7 bases map to TRBD1. Unmatched junction bases numbered 2, after V lost 1 base and J lost 11 bases. The CDR3 extends over 12 amino acids. Germline CDR1 is NNHDY and CDR2 is SYVADS. The CDR3 sequence: CASSDPGQRLFF. Partial CDR3 DNA: TGTGCCAGCAGTGATCCGGGACAGAGATTATTT.

This clone was recorded a few times. These gene names are mouse names. The read terminates 1 residue ahead of where the CDR3 ends, so the germline J gene completes it. The chain joins TRBV24 to TRBJ1-6; D uncertain. TRBJ1-6 is recorded as an ORF, its role being uncertain. This CDR3 has 15 amino acids. The germline V and J ends were trimmed by 0 bases and 3 bases, with 6 bases remaining between them. Germline CDR1 is KGHTA and CDR2 is FRNEEI. The CDR3 bases that were read are TGTGCCAGCAGTCTGTATCCCAACTATAATTCGCCCCTCTAC. Its translation: CASSLYPNYNSPLY. The whole CDR3 sequence is CASSLYPNYNSPLYF.